This entry is about one T cell receptor beta chain. Antigen unknown. This entry is derived from a study of beta chain features in type 1 diabetes. The investigators reverse transcribed all of the isolated RNA, so they sequenced expressed TCRB transcripts. The data were produced by immunoSEQ multiplex PCR, yet TCRdb's version contains in-frame clones alone and is incomplete. The repertoire holds hundreds of thousands of clones, about 14% seen once, with approximately 0.043% in the top ten. Study-wide findings and caveats: Patients with Type 1 diabetes showed moderately but significantly shorter TCRB CDR3s in all four CD4+ subsets.

The germline V gene has CDR1 SGDLS and CDR2 YYNGEE. The CDR3 totals 14 residues. Trimming cost V 0 bases and J 3 bases, with 8 bases left between them. The receptor was isolated from a young man with type 1 diabetes. This chain uses TRBV9 with TRBJ2-3; no definite D call. Material for sequencing was naive CD4+ T cells from blood. In DNA, the CDR3 is TGTGCCAGCAGCGTAGATCACAGAACAGATACGCAGTATTTT. It is translated as CASSVDHRTDTQYF.